This paragraph covers one TCR beta chain sequence. Reanalyzing the 5' RACE reads, TCRdb keeps one entry per CDR3 protein, without DNA. The listing records a few hundred thousand distinct CDR3 sequences. This specimen belongs to a study of monozygotic twins with inflammatory bowel disease. Sequencing was done on a sample of blood. The sequence was obtained from a human donor with ulcerative colitis or Crohn's disease, or a healthy co-twin of an affected twin (not recorded which).

The CDR3: CASSTRQGTNEKLFF. The chain joins TRBV27 to TRBJ1-4; TCRdb returns TRBD1, unconfirmable since there is no DNA. Germline V lookup: CDR1 MNHEY, CDR2 SMNVEV (reference sequence). CDR3 size: 15 residues.